The 24 T cell receptor beta chains listed next were all sequenced from one sample in a study of graft-versus-host responses after intestinal transplantation. Measured with immunoSEQ multiplex PCR; TCRdb has only the in-frame clones, and not every one. Altogether about 90,000 clones are present, roughly 90% being singletons, with the ten largest covering nearly 0.5%. Their antigens remain unidentified. The starting material was unstimulated CD8+ T cells sorted from spleen or lymph node cells, obtained before intestinal transplant. All receptors come from a human donor who received an intestinal transplant.

The chain joins TRBV19 to TRBJ1-1; 8 bases line up with TRBD1. There are 11 residues in the CDR3. Germline loops: CDR1 LNHDA, CDR2 SQIVND (reference sequence). V was clipped by 4 bases and J by 10 bases; unmatched bases: 2. The CDR3 sequence: CASSTGQGAFF. CDR3 in DNA: TGTGCCAGTAGTACCGGACAGGGAGCTTTCTTT. Full variable domain (outside the CDR3, taken from reference TRBV19 and TRBJ1-1): DGGITQSPKYLFRKEGQNVTLSCEQNLNHDAMYWYRQDPGQGLRLIYYSQIVNDFQKGDIAEGYSVSREKKESFPLTVTSAQKNPTAFYLCASSTGQGAFFGQGTRLTVV.

The chain uses TRBV6-5 and TRBJ2-3, with D hard to call. This CDR3 region has 14 residues. Germline V gene data show CDR1 as MNHEY and CDR2 as SVGAGI. V was trimmed by 0 bases and J by 1 base, leaving 5 bases between them. The DNA of the CDR3 is TGTGCCAGCAGTTACTCGCGAGGCACAGATACGCAGTATTTT. This sequence encodes CASSYSRGTDTQYF.

The count of this clone is one. V and J are TRBV9 and TRBJ2-3; D may be TRBD2 (6 bases). V gave up 0 bases and J gave up 0 bases, with 11 bases separating them. The CDR3 is 16 amino acids. Per the germline V gene, CDR1 is SGDLS and CDR2 is YYNGEE. CDR3 bases: TGTGCCAGCAGCGTAGGTGGTAGCGGAAGCACAGATACGCAGTATTTT. Protein sequence: CASSVGGSGSTDTQYF.

This clone occurred once. This chain links TRBV2 with TRBJ2-7; D gene uncertain. The germline V and J ends were trimmed by 10 bases and 1 base, with 8 bases remaining between them. This CDR3 region has 11 residues. Per the germline V gene, CDR1 is SNHLY and CDR2 is FYNNEI. The CDR3, as DNA: TGTGCCACCACTACTTCCTACGAGCAGTACTTC. The encoded protein is CATTTSYEQYF.

The chain couples TRBV19 to TRBJ2-7, with D possibly being TRBD1 (6 bases). The CDR3 is 13 residues long. From germline, CDR1 is LNHDA and CDR2 SQIVND (reference sequence). V shed 11 bases and J shed 0 bases, with 14 bases lying between them. The CDR3: CASSQGSSYEQYF. The CDR3 nucleotides read TGTGCCTCTAGTCAGGGGAGCTCCTACGAGCAGTACTTC.

The V call is TRBV7-3, the J call TRBJ2-1; 7 bases agree with TRBD1. CDR3 length equals 14 residues. With 3 bases clipped from V and 8 bases from J, the junction kept 7 bases outside the gene matches. Germline-derived CDR1 and CDR2 are SGHTA and FQGTGA. The CDR3 here is CASSLTGNGDEQFF. In DNA, the CDR3 is TGTGCCAGCAGCTTGACAGGGAATGGAGATGAGCAGTTCTTC.

The rearrangement uses TRBV4-1 and TRBJ2-3, with 10 bases aligning to TRBD2. Germline V CDR1 and CDR2: MGHRA, YSYEKL. V trimming: 5 bases; J trimming: 0 bases; junction bases outside the gene matches: 11. This CDR3 is 18 amino acids long. The CDR3 loop is CASSDLGLAATSTDTQYF. CDR3 DNA: TGCGCCAGCAGCGATCTAGGACTAGCGGCCACTAGCACAGATACGCAGTATTTT.

This clone was detected once. The CDR3 coding sequence is TGTGCCAGCAGCCATCAGGGGGGCACAGATACGCAGTATTTT. Its protein is CASSHQGGTDTQYF. The V call is TRBV7-8, the J call TRBJ2-3; 7 bases fit TRBD1. CDR1 is SGHVS and CDR2 is FQNEAQ in the germline V gene. V lost 5 bases to trimming and J lost 1 base; unmatched junction nucleotides: 3. The CDR3 spans 14 residues.

This clone was seen more than once but under ten times. This sequence joins TRBV6-6 and TRBJ1-1; a weak D match, TRBD1 (5 bases). Germline V gene data show CDR1 as MNHNY and CDR2 as SVGAGI (reference sequence). The CDR3 has 13 amino acids. Trimming took off 5 bases at V and 4 bases at J, with 11 bases between the two ends. CDR3: CASSRDRGTEAFF. CDR3 in DNA: TGTGCCAGCAGTCGCGACAGAGGCACTGAAGCTTTCTTT.

This clone was recorded only once. V and J are TRBV4-1 and TRBJ2-3; TRBD1 matches 9 bases. The CDR3 has 18 residues. After removal of 4 bases from V and 2 bases from J, the junction contained 13 bases not matched to a gene. CDR1 and CDR2 (germline): MGHRA, YSYEKL. CDR3 DNA sequence: TGCGCCAGCAGCCCCCGGGACAGGGAAGGGCGCCCCACAGATACGCAGTATTTT. As protein: CASSPRDREGRPTDTQYF.

The rearrangement joins TRBV5-8 to TRBJ1-4, with TRBD1 matching over 9 bases. CDR3 length: 16 amino acids. Germline values: CDR1 SGHTS, CDR2 YDEGEE. The trim removed 1 base at V and 8 bases at J, leaving 9 bases unmatched. The CDR3 loop is CASSLPHRDRDEKLFF. CDR3 coding DNA: TGTGCCAGCAGCTTGCCGCACCGGGACAGGGACGAAAAACTGTTTTTT.

For the CDR3, the DNA is TGTGCCATCAGTGAGTCTAACTTCGGGGGCTACACCTTC. Residues: CAISESNFGGYTF. This chain links TRBV10-3 with TRBJ1-2; D remains unclear. The CDR3 totals 13 residues. Germline CDR1 ENHRY, CDR2 SYGVKD. The V end lost 0 bases, the J end lost 8 bases, and 10 bases lay between the germline ends.

The J gene is TRBJ2-1, the V gene TRBV11-1; 10 positions match TRBD2. Germline loops: CDR1 SGHAT, CDR2 FQDESV (reference sequence). Losses at the gene ends were 8 bases for V and 9 bases for J; bases not matched to a gene: 7. The CDR3 extends over 13 amino acids. The CDR3 sequence: CASGTSVLGEQFF. The CDR3 region has the DNA TGTGCCAGCGGGACTAGCGTTTTAGGTGAGCAGTTCTTC.

V is TRBV5-6 and J is TRBJ2-7; weak D call: TRBD2 (7 bases). Deletions cut 1 base from V and 0 bases from J, with 11 bases between. Per the germline V gene, CDR1 is SGHDT and CDR2 is YYEEEE. There are 15 residues in the CDR3. CDR3 in amino acids: CASSLSRGASYEQYF. The CDR3 DNA is TGTGCCAGCAGCTTGAGCCGGGGGGCCTCCTACGAGCAGTACTTC.

In its sample, this clone was seen once. J is TRBJ2-4 and V is TRBV27; the match to TRBD1 covers 8 bases. Looked up from germline, CDR1 is MNHEY and CDR2 is SMNVEV (reference sequence). The CDR3 runs 15 residues. V dropped 3 bases and J dropped 7; count of bases not matched to a gene: 8. The CDR3: CASSLAGGAFNIQYF. CDR3 coding DNA: TGTGCCAGCAGTTTGGCAGGGGGCGCCTTTAACATTCAGTACTTC.

The rearrangement links TRBV6-1 to TRBJ1-2, with 8 bases identical to TRBD1. CDR1 is MNHNS and CDR2 is SASEGT in the germline V gene. The CDR3 sequence is 13 residues long. J was trimmed by 3 bases and V by 8 bases; bases with no gene match: 5. The CDR3 protein is CASGIQGDYGYTF. The CDR3 nucleotides read TGTGCCAGCGGAATACAGGGGGACTATGGCTACACCTTC.

J is TRBJ2-7 and V is TRBV19; 12 nucleotides line up with TRBD2. The CDR3 has 15 amino acids. Trimming at V came to 4 bases and at J to 3 bases, leaving 4 bases not matched to a gene. Germline CDR1 and CDR2: LNHDA and SQIVND (reference sequence). For the CDR3, the DNA is TGTGCCAGTAGTACCGGGACTAGCGGGCACTACGAGCAGTACTTC. Protein: CASSTGTSGHYEQYF.

V usage is TRBV5-1 and J usage is TRBJ2-1; TRBD2 might be the D (5 bases). V was clipped by 2 bases and J by 6 bases, with 12 bases between them. The CDR3 extends over 14 amino acids. The germline CDR1 and CDR2 sequences are SGHRS and YFSETQ. CDR3 in DNA: TGCGCCAGCAGCTTCGGAGGTATAGGCAATGAGCAGTTCTTC. This sequence encodes CASSFGGIGNEQFF.

Only one count was recorded for this clone. The rearrangement uses TRBV4-1 and TRBJ2-1, with D maybe TRBD1 (6 bases). V was shortened by 0 bases and J by 6 bases, with 9 bases between the two germline ends. This CDR3 comprises 14 residues. CDR1 MGHRA and CDR2 YSYEKL come from the germline V gene. In nucleotides, the CDR3 is TGCGCCAGCAGCCAAGATACAGGGATCAATGAGCAGTTCTTC. It translates to CASSQDTGINEQFF.

The gene calls are TRBV6-5 and TRBJ2-1, with 10 bases that match TRBD1. The CDR3 loop spans 13 amino acids. V dropped 8 bases and J dropped 5; count of bases not matched to a gene: 3. Per germline, CDR1 MNHEY and CDR2 SVGAGI. CDR3: CASGQGGDNEQFF. The CDR3 nucleotides read TGTGCCAGCGGACAGGGGGGTGACAATGAGCAGTTCTTC.

The chain combines TRBV10-3 with TRBJ2-1; 7 nucleotides agree with TRBD2. After removal of 11 bases from V and 4 bases from J, the junction contained 23 bases not matched to a gene. The CDR3 sequence is 18 residues long. Germline values: CDR1 ENHRY, CDR2 SYGVKD. The CDR3 region has the DNA TGTGCCGCCGGGGGGAAGGGCAGTTCGATCTGGGGTTACAATGAGCAGTTCTTC. This encodes CAAGGKGSSIWGYNEQFF.

The rearrangement joins TRBV2 to TRBJ1-2; D unresolved. The CDR3 extends over 14 amino acids. V dropped 3 bases and J dropped 3 bases, with 11 bases sitting between them. CDR1 is SNHLY, CDR2 FYNNEI, per germline. CDR3 residues: CASSDTALDYGYTF. CDR3 nucleotides: TGTGCCAGCAGTGACACAGCCTTAGACTATGGCTACACCTTC. Complete variable domain (other parts from reference TRBV2 and TRBJ1-2): EPEVTQTPSHQVTQMGQEVILRCVPISNHLYFYWYRQILGQKVEFLVSFYNNEISEKSEIFDDQFSVERPDGSNFTLKIRSTKLEDSAMYFCASSDTALDYGYTFGSGTRLTVV.

J is TRBJ2-7 and V is TRBV29-1, with 7 bases matching TRBD2. V lost 2 bases to trimming and J lost 3 bases; unmatched junction nucleotides: 7. CDR3 length: 14 amino acids. The germline CDR1 and CDR2 sequences are SQVTM and ANQGSEA. CDR3 sequence (DNA): TGCAGCGTTGAATTCGTGGGGGGGGACTACGAGCAGTACTTC. Residues: CSVEFVGGDYEQYF.

This chain joins TRBV7-9 and TRBJ2-1; TRBD2 aligns across 9 bases. The V gene's germline CDR1 is SEHNR and CDR2 FQNEAQ (reference sequence). Losses at the gene ends were 0 bases for V and 6 bases for J; bases not matched to a gene: 3. CDR3 length equals 15 residues. CDR3 protein: CASSLAAGGLNEQFF. The CDR3 coding sequence is TGTGCCAGCAGCTTAGCTGCGGGGGGGCTCAATGAGCAGTTCTTC.